This passage covers 32 T cell receptor beta chains from one sample sequenced in a study of blood T cell repertoires in COVID-19. Repertoires were generated with immunoSEQ multiplex PCR, while TCRdb's copy carries only in-frame clones and drops some. The sample carries approximately 78,000 clones, around four fifths recorded once. The sample taken for sequencing was peripheral blood. These receptors originate from a woman over 75 with acute or convalescent COVID-19.

This clone was counted many times. The chain couples TRBV9 to TRBJ2-7; 7 nucleotides line up with TRBD1. With 4 bases clipped from V and 3 bases from J, the junction kept 7 bases outside the gene matches. The germline gives CDR1 SGDLS, CDR2 YYNGEE. The CDR3 contains 14 residues. The DNA for the CDR3 is TGTGCCAGCAGCACAGGGGACGGGGTCTACGAGCAGTACTTC. Protein sequence: CASSTGDGVYEQYF.

The rearrangement links TRBV7-9 to TRBJ2-7; D is ambiguous. This CDR3 has 13 residues. The V end lost 2 bases, the J end lost 0 bases, and 5 bases lay between the germline ends. CDR1 is SEHNR, CDR2 FQNEAQ, per germline (reference sequence). Here the CDR3 DNA reads TGTGCCAGCAGCTTACAGGACTCCTACGAGCAGTACTTC. Protein product: CASSLQDSYEQYF.

V is TRBV30 and J is TRBJ2-5; the D gene is possibly TRBD1 (7 bases). The germline V and J ends were trimmed by 2 bases and 2 bases, with 18 bases remaining between them. The CDR3 runs 16 residues. In germline, CDR1 is GTSNPN, CDR2 SVGIG (reference sequence). As DNA, the CDR3 is TGTGCCTGGAGTAGGGGACTCGGGACAGTGCAAGAGACCCAGTACTTC. It yields the protein CAWSRGLGTVQETQYF.

The chain carries TRBV5-6 and TRBJ2-1; a possible D gene is TRBD2 (7 bases). Trimming shortened V by 2 bases and J by 9 bases, and 12 bases separated the two germline ends. This CDR3 is built from 13 residues. Per the germline V gene, CDR1 is SGHDT and CDR2 is YYEEEE. DNA for the CDR3: TGTGCCAGCAGCTTTAACCGGGGGGCTGAGCAGTTCTTC. It translates to CASSFNRGAEQFF.

The chain carries TRBV19 and TRBJ1-1; 7 bases agree with TRBD1. This CDR3 has 13 residues. Germline V gene data show CDR1 as LNHDA and CDR2 as SQIVND (reference sequence). Trimming removed 5 bases from V and 4 bases from J; junction bases left unmatched: 4. The CDR3: CASSDQGGTEAFF. CDR3 in DNA: TGTGCCAGTAGTGACCAGGGGGGCACTGAAGCTTTCTTT.

The chain uses TRBV7-8 and TRBJ1-1, with a possible D match to TRBD1 (6 bases). The CDR3 has 16 residues. V dropped 2 bases and J dropped 1 base, with 14 bases sitting between them. In germline, CDR1 is SGHVS, CDR2 FQNEAQ. This CDR3 reads CASSLTNQGQNTEAFF. The CDR3 nucleotides read TGTGCCAGCAGCTTAACCAACCAGGGACAGAACACTGAAGCTTTCTTT.

The chain combines TRBV2 with TRBJ2-1; D might be TRBD1 (6 bases). The CDR3 extends over 15 amino acids. The germline CDR1 and CDR2 sequences are SNHLY and FYNNEI. The V gene lost 10 bases and the J gene lost 7 bases, with 23 bases spanning the gap. This chain's CDR3 is CATKEGTGKANEQFF. For the CDR3, the DNA is TGTGCCACCAAAGAGGGAACAGGGAAGGCGAATGAGCAGTTCTTC.

The chain carries TRBV7-9 and TRBJ2-4; no clear D gene. This CDR3 spans 12 amino acids. CDR1 is SEHNR, CDR2 FQNEAQ, per germline (reference sequence). V was pared by 4 bases and J by 5 bases, with 6 bases between. As DNA, the CDR3 is TGTGCCAGCAGCTCCGCAGAAAACATTCAGTACTTC. It translates to CASSSAENIQYF.

The chain joins TRBV10-3 to TRBJ1-5; D call uncertain. Germline loops: CDR1 ENHRY, CDR2 SYGVKD. V dropped 7 bases and J dropped 3 bases, with 10 bases sitting between them. The CDR3 spans 13 residues. CDR3: CAITGDLNQPQHF. The CDR3 DNA follows: TGTGCCATCACCGGAGACCTCAATCAGCCCCAGCATTTT.

The V gene is TRBV6-6, the J gene TRBJ1-2, with 10 positions matching TRBD1. The germline V gene encodes CDR1 MNHNY and CDR2 SVGAGI (reference sequence). CDR3 length: 15 residues. Germline trimming cut 7 bases from V and 1 base from J; bases unmatched to any gene: 6. Here the CDR3 reads CASNEGQGINYGYTF. CDR3 nucleotides: TGTGCCAGCAACGAGGGACAGGGGATTAACTATGGCTACACCTTC.

This sequence joins TRBV10-3 and TRBJ2-2, with a weak D call TRBD2 (5 bases). This CDR3 contains 13 residues. The V and J ends lost 10 bases and 3 bases respectively, with 12 bases between them. Germline lookup yields CDR1 ENHRY and CDR2 SYGVKD. CDR3 sequence: CATHRGDTGELFF. Written as DNA, the CDR3 is TGTGCCACCCACCGGGGAGACACCGGGGAGCTGTTTTTT.

The V gene is TRBV7-2, the J gene TRBJ1-1; TRBD1 aligns across 7 bases. There are 14 residues in the CDR3. Trimming cost V 2 bases and J 4 bases; bases outside gene matches: 4. Germline CDR1 is SGHTA and CDR2 is FQGNSA. The CDR3 protein is CASSLNQGGTEAFF. For the CDR3, the DNA is TGTGCCAGCAGCTTAAATCAGGGGGGCACTGAAGCTTTCTTT.

The chain uses TRBV18 and TRBJ2-3; D possibly corresponds to TRBD2 (6 bases). The germline V gene has CDR1 KGHSH and CDR2 LQKENI. The CDR3 is 13 residues long. The ends were cut back, 6 bases at V and 3 bases at J, with 10 bases in the middle. The CDR3 is CASSPGGTDTQYF. The CDR3 DNA is TGTGCCAGCTCCCCCGGGGGAACAGATACGCAGTATTTT.

This clone was seen only once. The gene calls are TRBV6-2 or TRBV6-3 and TRBJ2-7; 8 nucleotides agree with TRBD1. Trimming cost V 2 bases and J 2 bases; bases outside gene matches: 17. The germline V gene encodes CDR1 MNHEY and CDR2 SVGEGT. The CDR3 is 19 amino acids. This CDR3 reads CASSYPLGRTGGMAYEQYF. The CDR3 DNA reads TGTGCCAGCAGTTACCCCTTGGGCCGCACAGGGGGAATGGCCTACGAGCAGTACTTC.

The chain employs TRBV27 and TRBJ2-1; no reliable D call. The V end lost 2 bases, the J end lost 6 bases, and 11 bases lay between the germline ends. The CDR3 covers 14 residues. Germline CDR1 reads MNHEY; CDR2 reads SMNVEV (reference sequence). This chain's CDR3 is CASSLGAYRNEQFF. For the CDR3, the DNA is TGTGCCAGCAGTTTAGGAGCCTATCGCAATGAGCAGTTCTTC.

Only one count was recorded for this clone. The rearrangement joins TRBV27 to TRBJ1-5; a weak D match, TRBD1 (5 bases). Looked up from germline, CDR1 is MNHEY and CDR2 is SMNVEV (reference sequence). Trimming cost V 5 bases and J 2 bases, with 13 bases left between them. This CDR3 spans 15 amino acids. This chain's CDR3 is CASSIRGVGNQPQHF. The CDR3 DNA is TGTGCCAGCAGTATTCGGGGGGTCGGCAATCAGCCCCAGCATTTT.

In nucleotides, the CDR3 is TGTGCCAGTAGTATGGGCCTCCTTGGCACAGATACGCAGTATTTT. Protein: CASSMGLLGTDTQYF. The rearrangement links TRBV19 to TRBJ2-3; D remains unclear. CDR3 size: 15 residues. Trimming took 3 bases from V and 1 from J, leaving 11 bases between them. CDR1 LNHDA and CDR2 SQIVND come from the germline V gene (reference sequence).

The chain uses TRBV19 and TRBJ1-5, with a possible D match to TRBD1 (6 bases). CDR3 size: 16 residues. CDR1 is LNHDA and CDR2 is SQIVND in the germline V gene (reference sequence). V lost 3 bases to trimming and J lost 1 base, with 13 bases between them. CDR3 sequence reads: CASSISPGVSNQPQHF. DNA of the CDR3: TGTGCCAGTAGTATCTCGCCAGGGGTAAGCAATCAGCCCCAGCATTTT. Supplemented by reference TRBV19 and TRBJ1-5, the full variable domain reads DGGITQSPKYLFRKEGQNVTLSCEQNLNHDAMYWYRQDPGQGLRLIYYSQIVNDFQKGDIAEGYSVSREKKESFPLTVTSAQKNPTAFYLCASSISPGVSNQPQHFGDGTRLSIL.

The genes are TRBV3-1 (or the pseudogene TRBV3-2) and TRBJ1-6; D uncertain. Per germline, CDR1 LGHDT and CDR2 YNNKEL (reference sequence). V lost 0 bases, J lost 5 bases, and 8 bases lay in between. CDR3 length: 15 amino acids. CDR3 nucleotides: TGTGCCAGCAGCCAAGACGGGTCGGATAATTCACCCCTCCACTTT. Its protein product is CASSQDGSDNSPLHF.

CDR3 region: CASSFESGWYGYTF. DNA for the CDR3: TGTGCCAGCAGCTTCGAGTCAGGGTGGTATGGCTACACCTTC. The chain uses TRBV5-5 and TRBJ1-2, with D maybe TRBD1 (5 bases). Trimming removed 2 bases from V and 5 bases from J, with 13 bases in between. The CDR3 runs 14 residues. Germline V gene lookup returns CDR1 SGHKS and CDR2 YYEKEE (reference sequence).

The chain combines TRBV6-5 with TRBJ1-1; TRBD1 matches 10 bases. Germline-derived CDR1 and CDR2 are MNHEY and SVGAGI. J gave up 4 bases and V 6 bases, and 5 bases lay outside the gene matches. The CDR3 loop spans 14 amino acids. This chain's CDR3 is CASRGQGRSTEAFF. DNA of the CDR3: TGTGCCAGCAGGGGACAGGGGAGGTCCACTGAAGCTTTCTTT.

The V and J genes are TRBV15 and TRBJ2-5, with TRBD2 as a possible D gene (5 bases). Germline CDR1 is LNHNV and CDR2 is YYDKDF (reference sequence). The CDR3 covers 17 residues. Trimming took 0 bases from V and 9 from J, leaving 23 bases between them. The CDR3 protein is CATSRDRRSSGVEAQYF. The CDR3 DNA is TGTGCCACCAGCAGAGATAGAAGGTCCTCCGGTGTGGAGGCCCAGTACTTC.

The genes are TRBV2 and TRBJ1-6; D is undetermined. V was shortened by 5 bases and J by 10 bases, with 15 bases between the two germline ends. The CDR3 totals 14 residues. Germline-derived CDR1 and CDR2 are SNHLY and FYNNEI. The CDR3 loop reads CASSTNIESSPLHF. In nucleotides, the CDR3 is TGTGCCAGCAGTACTAATATCGAGAGCTCACCCCTCCACTTT.

The chain employs TRBV5-1 and TRBJ2-3; TRBD1 matches 8 bases. Trimming at V came to 4 bases and at J to 2 bases, leaving 9 bases not matched to a gene. This CDR3 spans 16 amino acids. Germline values: CDR1 SGHRS, CDR2 YFSETQ. DNA of the CDR3: TGCGCCAGCAGCCTACCGCAGGGGGCTAACACAGATACGCAGTATTTT. Protein product: CASSLPQGANTDTQYF.

The rearrangement links TRBV6-6 to TRBJ1-4; perhaps TRBD1 as D (6 bases). The V gene lost 7 bases and the J gene lost 7 bases, with 10 bases spanning the gap. CDR1 MNHNY and CDR2 SVGAGI come from the germline V gene (reference sequence). The CDR3 consists of 12 residues. CDR3 residues: CASKTQGEKLFF. The CDR3 nucleotides are TGTGCCAGCAAAACACAGGGTGAAAAACTGTTTTTT.

J is TRBJ2-7 and V is TRBV12-2; TRBD2, the table's D call, was not compared with the DNA. TRBV12-2 is described as a pseudogene. The CDR3 is 18 residues long. CDR3 nucleotides: TGTGCAAGTCGCTTAGAAATCTTAGGACTAGCGGGGAGCTACGAGCAGTACTTC. This sequence encodes CASRLEILGLAGSYEQYF.

CDR3 sequence reads: CASSLSANYGYTF. Written as DNA, the CDR3 is TGCGCCAGCAGCTTGTCAGCTAACTATGGCTACACCTTC. This sequence joins TRBV5-1 and TRBJ1-2; D gene unclear. Germline CDR1 SGHRS, CDR2 YFSETQ. The V gene lost 1 base and the J gene lost 0 bases, with 4 bases spanning the gap. This CDR3 is built from 13 residues.

The V gene is TRBV7-9, the J gene TRBJ1-2; D gene ambiguous. The CDR3 contains 16 residues. The germline CDR1 and CDR2 sequences are SEHNR and FQNEAQ (reference sequence). V was pared by 3 bases and J by 0 bases, with 14 bases between. CDR3 bases: TGTGCCAGCAGCTTGGTTCAGATCACCCCTAACTATGGCTACACCTTC. Amino acids: CASSLVQITPNYGYTF.

The CDR3 nucleotides read TGTGCCAGCAGCGTAATAATAGCGGGGAAGGGTGAGCAGTTCTTC. It specifies CASSVIIAGKGEQFF. The chain uses TRBV9 and TRBJ2-1; 8 bases fit TRBD2. The CDR3 has 15 residues. Germline loops: CDR1 SGDLS, CDR2 YYNGEE. J gave up 9 bases and V 1 base, and 9 bases lay outside the gene matches. Using reference TRBV9 and TRBJ2-1 for the parts outside the CDR3, the full variable domain is DSGVTQTPKHLITATGQRVTLRCSPRSGDLSVYWYQQSLDQGLQFLIQYYNGEERAKGNILERFSAQQFPDLHSELNLSSLELGDSALYFCASSVIIAGKGEQFFGPGTRLTVL.

This chain connects TRBV2 to TRBJ1-3, with 9 bases aligning to TRBD1. Germline V gene lookup returns CDR1 SNHLY and CDR2 FYNNEI. Trimming at V came to 6 bases and at J to 8 bases, leaving 8 bases not matched to a gene. The CDR3 covers 14 residues. CDR3 bases: TGTGCCAGCAGAGACAGGACAGGGGAACACACCATATATTTT. It specifies CASRDRTGEHTIYF. Combining the CDR3 with reference TRBV2 and TRBJ1-3 gives the whole variable domain EPEVTQTPSHQVTQMGQEVILRCVPISNHLYFYWYRQILGQKVEFLVSFYNNEISEKSEIFDDQFSVERPDGSNFTLKIRSTKLEDSAMYFCASRDRTGEHTIYFGEGSWLTVV.

CDR3 nucleotides: TGTGCCAGCAGCCAGAGCGAGTTCCAAGAGACCCAGTACTTC. As protein: CASSQSEFQETQYF. The chain employs TRBV4-2 and TRBJ2-5; D is undetermined. The ends were cut back, 3 bases at V and 1 base at J, with 9 bases in the middle. This CDR3 is built from 14 residues. CDR1 is LGHNA, CDR2 YNFKEQ, per germline.

V and J are TRBV29-1 and TRBJ1-2, with D unresolved. CDR3 length: 12 amino acids. V gave up 5 bases and J gave up 5 bases, with 12 bases separating them. Germline V gives CDR1 SQVTM, CDR2 ANQGSEA. The CDR3 loop is CSVRQAEYGYTF. The CDR3 DNA follows: TGCAGCGTTCGCCAAGCCGAGTATGGCTACACCTTC.